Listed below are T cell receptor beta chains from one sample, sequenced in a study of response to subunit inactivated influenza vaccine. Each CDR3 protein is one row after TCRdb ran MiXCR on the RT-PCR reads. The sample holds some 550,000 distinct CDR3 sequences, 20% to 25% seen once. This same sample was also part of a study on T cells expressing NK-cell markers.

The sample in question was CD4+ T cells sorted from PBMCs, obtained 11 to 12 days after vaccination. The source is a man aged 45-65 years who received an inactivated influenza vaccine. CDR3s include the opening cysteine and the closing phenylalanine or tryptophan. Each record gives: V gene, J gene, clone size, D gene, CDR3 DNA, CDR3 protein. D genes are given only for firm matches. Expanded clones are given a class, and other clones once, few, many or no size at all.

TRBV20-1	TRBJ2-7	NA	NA	TGCAGTGCTAGAGAGACAGCCCGCGGCGAGCAGTACTTC	CSARETARGEQYF
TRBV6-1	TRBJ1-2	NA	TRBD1	TGTGCCAGCATGGAACAGGGGGCGCCCAATAACTATGGCTACACCTTC	CASMEQGAPNNYGYTF
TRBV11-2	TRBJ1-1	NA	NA	TGTGCCAGCAGCCGAGGTAGGCCTGAAGCTTTCTTT	CASSRGRPEAFF
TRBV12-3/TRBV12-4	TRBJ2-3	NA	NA	TGTGCCAGCAGTTCCTTACAAGGTTTCACAGATACGCAGTATTTT	CASSSLQGFTDTQYF
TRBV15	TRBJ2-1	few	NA	TGTGCCACCAGCAGACGGGGTTATTCCTACAATGAGCAGTTCTTC	CATSRRGYSYNEQFF
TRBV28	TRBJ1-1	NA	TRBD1	TGTGCCAGCAGCCCAGACAGGGAACACACTGAAGCTTTCTTT	CASSPDREHTEAFF
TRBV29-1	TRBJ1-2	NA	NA	TGCAGCGTTGAAGACGTAGGGAACTATGGCTACACCTTC	CSVEDVGNYGYTF
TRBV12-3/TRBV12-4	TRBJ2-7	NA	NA	TGTGCCAGCAGGTTGGAGGTCGCAGGCGGCTACGAGCAGTACTTC	CASRLEVAGGYEQYF
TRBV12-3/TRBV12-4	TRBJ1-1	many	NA	TGTGCCAGCAGTGTAGACCTGTCTCGGGCTTTCTTT	CASSVDLSRAFF
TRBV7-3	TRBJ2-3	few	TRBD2	TGTGCCAGCAGTTCGGGACTAGCGGGAACCACAGATACGCAGTATTTT	CASSSGLAGTTDTQYF
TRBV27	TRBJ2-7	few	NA	TGTGCCAGCATCCGCCGGGGGGACACCTACTACGAGCAGTACTTC	CASIRRGDTYYEQYF
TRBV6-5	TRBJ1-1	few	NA	TGTGCCAGCAGTTACTCAGAATCAGGGTCAAAAGCTTTCTTT	CASSYSESGSKAFF
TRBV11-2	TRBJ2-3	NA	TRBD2	TGTGCCAGCAGCTCTCTCAAGCGGGGTCGCACAGATACGCAGTATTTT	CASSSLKRGRTDTQYF
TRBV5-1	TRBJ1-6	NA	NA	TGCGCCAGCAGCATGACAGTGCCGGAAAATTCACCCCTCCACTTT	CASSMTVPENSPLHF
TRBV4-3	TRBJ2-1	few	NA	TGCGCCAGCAGCCAAGATAGTCTAGTGAACAATGAGCAGTTCTTC	CASSQDSLVNNEQFF
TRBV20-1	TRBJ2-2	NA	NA	TGCAGTGCTAGTTCCGGGACTGATAACACCGGGGAGCTGTTTTTT	CSASSGTDNTGELFF
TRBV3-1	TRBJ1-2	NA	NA	TGTGCCAGCAGCCAAATACAGGCGGGTGGCTACACCTTC	CASSQIQAGGYTF
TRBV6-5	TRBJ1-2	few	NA	TGTGCCAGCAGTCCCCGGGGGGATGGTTACTATGGCTACACCTTC	CASSPRGDGYYGYTF
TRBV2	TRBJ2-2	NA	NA	TGTGCCAACCGCGCGGAACGGACACCCAGGACCCGCACCGGGGAGCTGTTTTTT	CANRAERTPRTRTGELFF
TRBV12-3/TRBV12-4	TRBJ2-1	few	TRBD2	TGTGCCAGCAGGCAGGTAGCGGGAGCATGGAATGAGCAGTTCTTC	CASRQVAGAWNEQFF
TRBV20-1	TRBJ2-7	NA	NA	TGCAGTGGTCAGAACTACGAGCAGTACTTC	CSGQNYEQYF
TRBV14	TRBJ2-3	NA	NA	TGTGCCAGCAGCCCCCGGGGACACTTATGGCTTGAGGATACGCAGTATTTT	CASSPRGHLWLEDTQYF
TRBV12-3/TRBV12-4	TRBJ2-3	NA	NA	TGTGCCAGCAGTCGGTGGGGGGAGTCGGCAGATACGCAGTATTTT	CASSRWGESADTQYF
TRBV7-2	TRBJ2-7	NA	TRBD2	TGTGCCAGCAGCCTATTAGCGGGGGAGGTTGGCGAGCAGTACTTC	CASSLLAGEVGEQYF
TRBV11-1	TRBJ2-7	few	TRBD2	TGTGCCAGCAGCTTAGCCCCAGCGGGGGCTTTCGTTATGTACGAGCAGTACTTC	CASSLAPAGAFVMYEQYF
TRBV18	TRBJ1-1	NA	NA	TGTGCCAGCTCACCTCGGATAACAGGGTGGAACACTGAAGCTTTCTTT	CASSPRITGWNTEAFF
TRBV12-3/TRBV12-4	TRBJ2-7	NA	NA	TGTGCCAGCAGTTTAGGACGAGTGATGGACGTCGAGCAGTACTTC	CASSLGRVMDVEQYF
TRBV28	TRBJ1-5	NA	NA	TGTGCCAGCAGTTCACCGCAGGGAAGGCATCAGCCCCAGCATTTT	CASSSPQGRHQPQHF
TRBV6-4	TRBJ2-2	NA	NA	TGTGCCAGCAGTGACTCGGCAGCCGGAGTGCTGTTTTTT	CASSDSAAGVLFF
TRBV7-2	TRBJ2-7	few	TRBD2	TGTGCCAGCAGCTTTACGTCTAGCGGGGGGTCCTACGAGCAGTACTTC	CASSFTSSGGSYEQYF
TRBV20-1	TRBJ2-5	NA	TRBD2	TGCAGTGCTAACACCGGGACTAGTAGGGAGACCCAGTACTTC	CSANTGTSRETQYF
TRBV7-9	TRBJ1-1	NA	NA	TGTGCCAGCAGCTTAGATCGGCCCACTCCGGTGGCTTTCTTT	CASSLDRPTPVAFF
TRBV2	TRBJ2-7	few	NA	TGTGCCAGCAAAACGGGGCCCGGCGAGCAGTACTTC	CASKTGPGEQYF
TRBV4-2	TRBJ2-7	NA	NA	TGTGCCATCAGCCCCGGGGACCCGAAACGAGCCTACGAGCAGTACTTC	CAISPGDPKRAYEQYF
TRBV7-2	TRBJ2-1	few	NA	TGTGCCAGCAGCTTACGACGGGGGCCGGGTGGGAATGAGCAGTTCTTC	CASSLRRGPGGNEQFF
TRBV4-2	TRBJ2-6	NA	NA	TGTGCCAGCAGCCAAGGAGTCTTCTCTGGGGCCAACGTCCTGACTTTC	CASSQGVFSGANVLTF
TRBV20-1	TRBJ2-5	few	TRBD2	TGCAGTGCTAGGGTGGGACTAGCAAGCCAGTACTTC	CSARVGLASQYF
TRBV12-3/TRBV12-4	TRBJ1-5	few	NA	TGTGCCAGCAGTTTTGACAGTCGTCAGCCCCAGCATTTT	CASSFDSRQPQHF
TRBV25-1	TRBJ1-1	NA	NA	TGTGCCAGCAGTGAACGGGGGAAAGGTTTCCACACTGAAGCTTTCTTT	CASSERGKGFHTEAFF
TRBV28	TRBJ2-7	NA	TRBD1	TGTGCCAGCAGCCAACCTCCGGGACAGTACGAGCAGTACTTC	CASSQPPGQYEQYF
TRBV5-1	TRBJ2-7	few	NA	TGCGCCAGCAGCTTGGATGGGGGCAATTTCTACGAGCAGTACTTC	CASSLDGGNFYEQYF
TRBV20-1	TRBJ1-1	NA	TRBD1	TGCAGTGCCCGGACAGGGGGCAGGAACACTGAAGCTTTCTTT	CSARTGGRNTEAFF
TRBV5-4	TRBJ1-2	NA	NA	TGTGCCAGCAGGGCCGGGACACGGGATGGCTACACCTTC	CASRAGTRDGYTF
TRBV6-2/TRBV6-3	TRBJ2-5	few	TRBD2	TGTGCCAGCAGTTCTTCAACTAGCGGGAGTAGGGAGACCCAGTACTTC	CASSSSTSGSRETQYF
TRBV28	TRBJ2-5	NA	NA	TGTGCCAGCATCTCGACAGCCAGGACCCAGTACTTC	CASISTARTQYF
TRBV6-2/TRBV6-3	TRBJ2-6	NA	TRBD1	TGTGCCAGCAGTCCCGACAGGGGGAGCAACTCTGGGGCCAACGTCCTGACTTTC	CASSPDRGSNSGANVLTF
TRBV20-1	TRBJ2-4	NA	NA	TGCAGTGCTAGACAACCAGGACAGATAGCCAAAAACATTCAGTACTTC	CSARQPGQIAKNIQYF
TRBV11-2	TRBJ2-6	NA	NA	TGTGCCAGCAGCTTTGCGTCTGGGGCCAACGTCCTGACTTTC	CASSFASGANVLTF